Listed below are T cell receptor beta chains from one sample, sequenced in a study of T cell responses to AZD1222 COVID-19 vaccine. Assay used: immunoSEQ multiplex PCR; TCRdb lists only in-frame clones, some missing. The profile shows roughly 70,000 clones, 80% of them singletons. The source material was peripheral blood, sampled 28 days after the second AZD1222 dose. These receptors were taken from an adult who received the AZD1222 COVID-19 vaccine. CDR3s include the opening cysteine and the closing phenylalanine or tryptophan. Each record gives: J gene, V gene, CDR3 protein.

J gene: TRBJ2-2; V gene: TRBV19; CDR3 protein: CASSIAIRNTGELFF
J gene: TRBJ2-5; V gene: TRBV5-1; CDR3 protein: CASSLYGGQETQYF
J gene: TRBJ2-2; V gene: TRBV7-2; CDR3 protein: CASSQVAFSTGELFF
J gene: TRBJ2-1; V gene: TRBV5-1; CDR3 protein: CASSLGPWPNNEQFF
J gene: TRBJ1-1; V gene: TRBV3-1/TRBV3-2; CDR3 protein: CASSPHGQEGSTEAFF
J gene: TRBJ2-7; V gene: TRBV4-1; CDR3 protein: CASSHPPGGSSYEQYF
J gene: TRBJ1-5; V gene: TRBV12-3/TRBV12-4; CDR3 protein: CASSFRSPQHF
J gene: TRBJ2-5; V gene: TRBV27; CDR3 protein: CASSRQGWQETQYF
J gene: TRBJ2-1; V gene: TRBV28; CDR3 protein: CAASGGPSNEQFF
J gene: TRBJ2-6; V gene: TRBV11-2; CDR3 protein: CASSLIPGANVLTF
J gene: TRBJ1-1; V gene: TRBV19; CDR3 protein: CAVRRGSYTEAFF
J gene: TRBJ2-7; V gene: TRBV7-9; CDR3 protein: CASSDSGLVYEQYF
J gene: TRBJ1-1; V gene: TRBV3-1/TRBV3-2; CDR3 protein: CASSLGTANTEAFF
J gene: TRBJ2-7; V gene: TRBV11-3; CDR3 protein: CASSRFSGQGLEQYF
J gene: TRBJ1-1; V gene: TRBV10-3; CDR3 protein: CAITRDSHTEAFF